These 16 T cell receptor beta chains came from one sample sequenced in a study of molecular identifiers for immune sequencing clone quantification. TCRdb re-called the PCR reads with MiXCR, one entry per CDR3 protein. Among a few hundred thousand distinct CDR3 sequences listed, roughly a fifth were seen once. The sequenced material came from naive CD8+ T cells from blood, with Jurkat cell RNA spiked in. As to subset: FACS-sorted CD8+CD4-CCR7+CD45RA+ naive T cells. The source of these receptors is a human donor in good health. Some libraries in this study had Jurkat cell RNA spiked in.

In this sample, this clonotype turned up a few times. The chain employs TRBV2 and TRBJ2-1, with D maybe TRBD1 (5 bases). The germline gives CDR1 SNHLY, CDR2 FYNNEI. V was trimmed by 0 bases and J by 0 bases, leaving 12 bases between them. The CDR3 is 17 residues long. The CDR3 sequence is CASSEAGASSSYNEQFF. DNA for the CDR3: TGTGCCAGCAGTGAAGCAGGGGCATCGAGCTCCTACAATGAGCAGTTCTTC.

Points on this clonotype: At one end, the junction sequence differs from germline, possibly due to a read error. V is TRBV5-3 and J is TRBJ1-2; D is uncertain. TRBV5-3 is an ORF for which the function is uncertain. This CDR3 has 13 amino acids. The CDR3 sequence is CASSLVGNSGYTF. CDR3 DNA sequence: TGTGCCAGCAGCTTGGTAGGGAACTCTGGCTACACCTTC.

The chain has TRBV13 and TRBJ2-5; 13 bases fit TRBD2. The V and J ends lost 0 bases and 4 bases, in that order; junction bases with no gene match: 5. Germline lookup yields CDR1 PRHDT and CDR2 FYEKMQ (reference sequence). The CDR3 runs to 17 residues. The CDR3 DNA is TGTGCCAGCAGCTTAGGACTAGCGGGGGGGCCCGGAGAGACCCAGTACTTC. It yields the protein CASSLGLAGGPGETQYF.

This clonotype was seen at least ten times. The chain uses TRBV29-1 and TRBJ2-7; 11 bases line up with TRBD1. Unmatched junction bases numbered 6, after V lost 7 bases and J lost 4 bases. Germline values: CDR1 SQVTM, CDR2 ANQGSEA. The CDR3 spans 13 residues. The CDR3 sequence is CSAQGTGGYEQYF. For the CDR3, the DNA is TGCAGCGCTCAGGGGACAGGGGGATACGAGCAGTACTTC.

This clonotype was detected only a few times. The J gene is TRBJ2-3, the V gene TRBV11-2; D is uncertain. Germline values: CDR1 SGHAT, CDR2 FQNNGV. This CDR3 comprises 17 residues. The V end was cut by 5 bases, the J end by 2 bases, with 20 bases between. The CDR3 nucleotides read TGTGCCAGCAGCCCTATCGGCCATCCCGGCACCACAGATACGCAGTATTTT. Amino acids: CASSPIGHPGTTDTQYF. Full variable domain (remainder filled in from reference TRBV11-2 and TRBJ2-3): EAGVAQSPRYKIIEKRQSVAFWCNPISGHATLYWYQQILGQGPKLLIQFQNNGVVDDSQLPKDRFSAERLKGVDSTLKIQPAKLEDSAVYLCASSPIGHPGTTDTQYFGPGTRLTVL.

This clonotype came up a few times. This rearrangement joins TRBV7-2 to TRBJ2-5; 8 bases match TRBD2. In germline, CDR1 is SGHTA, CDR2 FQGNSA. V trimming: 5 bases; J trimming: 4 bases; junction bases outside the gene matches: 12. The CDR3 has 16 amino acids. The CDR3 DNA follows: TGTGCCAGCAGCCCGTGGGCTAGCGGGTTGGGAGAGACCCAGTACTTC. As protein: CASSPWASGLGETQYF.

This clonotype was counted only a few times. This rearrangement joins TRBV12-3 or TRBV12-4 to TRBJ2-3; D is undetermined. Deletions cut 5 bases from V and 3 bases from J, with 18 bases between. The CDR3 has 16 amino acids. The CDR3 is CASSAVGFGLTDTQYF. CDR3 bases: TGTGCCAGCAGTGCCGTGGGATTTGGGCTGACAGATACGCAGTATTTT.

This clonotype was found a few times. The chain recombines TRBV30 with TRBJ2-7, with TRBD1 matching 7 bases. Germline V gives CDR1 GTSNPN, CDR2 SVGIG (reference sequence). This CDR3 is 13 amino acids long. V lost 7 bases and J lost 2; bases outside the gene matches: 8. The CDR3 region is CALNRGLTYEQYF. CDR3 coding DNA: TGTGCCTTGAACAGGGGCTTGACCTACGAGCAGTACTTC.

This clonotype showed up many times. The chain employs TRBV5-1 and TRBJ2-7, with D possibly TRBD2 on 5 matching bases. The V and J ends lost 0 bases and 2 bases respectively, with 12 bases between them. Germline loops: CDR1 SGHRS, CDR2 YFSETQ. The length of the CDR3 is 15 residues. The CDR3 loop reads CASSLGARAAYEQYF. Written as DNA, the CDR3 is TGCGCCAGCAGCTTGGGTGCGAGGGCCGCCTACGAGCAGTACTTC.

This clonotype appeared many times. The chain is built from TRBV29-1 and TRBJ2-5; D gene uncertain. The germline CDR1 and CDR2 sequences are SQVTM and ANQGSEA. The CDR3 extends over 14 amino acids. V was trimmed by 3 bases and J by 1 base, leaving 12 bases between them. CDR3: CSVEEGERQETQYF. The CDR3 DNA follows: TGCAGCGTTGAGGAAGGAGAGCGCCAAGAGACCCAGTACTTC.

This clonotype showed up many times. CDR3 in DNA: TGTGCCAGCAGCCCAAGACCGACAGGGACCGAAGGCGGACTAGCGGGAGCTTCCTACGAGCAGTACTTC. The encoded protein is CASSPRPTGTEGGLAGASYEQYF. This sequence joins TRBV7-9 and TRBJ2-7; 13 nucleotides align to TRBD2. Germline V gene data show CDR1 as SEHNR and CDR2 as FQNEAQ (reference sequence). With V trimmed by 5 bases and J by 1 base, 26 bases remained unmatched. This CDR3 comprises 23 residues.

A remark on this clonotype: The junction does not match germline at one end; this may be a read error. The J gene is TRBJ2-7, the V gene TRBV12-5; no firm D call. The CDR3 consists of 12 residues. Germline values: CDR1 LGHNT, CDR2 FRNRAP. This CDR3 is CASGPGRYGQYF. The CDR3 bases are TGTGCTAGTGGCCCGGGCCGCTACGGGCAGTACTTC.

The CDR3 here is CASSGSGVEQYF. The CDR3 coding sequence is TGTGCCAGCAGCGGTTCGGGGGTCGAGCAGTACTTC. J is TRBJ2-7 and V is TRBV9, with D possibly being TRBD2 (6 bases). Trimming cost V 3 bases and J 6 bases, with 10 bases left between them. The CDR3 runs to 12 residues. The germline gives CDR1 SGDLS, CDR2 YYNGEE.

This clonotype was detected only a few times. The chain couples TRBV20-1 to TRBJ2-1, with TRBD2 matching 14 bases. The CDR3 extends over 15 amino acids. V shed 6 bases and J 8 bases; nucleotides not matched to a gene: 9. Germline V gene data show CDR1 as DFQATT and CDR2 as SNEGSKA (reference sequence). The CDR3 coding sequence is TGCAGTGCCCGGGGACTAGCGGGAGAGATCTATGAGCAGTTCTTC. Encoded protein: CSARGLAGEIYEQFF.

Many counts were recorded for this clonotype. The V and J genes are TRBV29-1 and TRBJ2-7; D unclear. Trimming took off 4 bases at V and 2 bases at J, with 12 bases between the two ends. Germline V CDR1 and CDR2: SQVTM, ANQGSEA. The CDR3 is made up of 13 amino acids. In DNA form, the CDR3 reads TGCAGCGTTGTTGGGTTAATGGCCTACGAGCAGTACTTC. Amino acids: CSVVGLMAYEQYF.

In this sample, this clonotype turned up a few times. The V and J genes are TRBV10-1 and TRBJ2-1, with D hard to call. This CDR3 region has 15 residues. Germline CDR1 is WNHNN and CDR2 is SYGVQD (reference sequence). V gave up 0 bases and J gave up 6 bases, with 12 bases separating them. The CDR3 DNA is TGCGCCAGCAGTGAGTCGTTAAGGCCCACCAATGAGCAGTTCTTC. Its translation is CASSESLRPTNEQFF.